These 21 T cell receptor beta chains came from one sample sequenced in a study of glioma-infiltrating T cells after dendritic cell vaccination. Measured with immunoSEQ multiplex PCR; TCRdb has only the in-frame clones, and not every one. The data contain around 89,000 clones, under 90% of them singletons. This sample comprised blood, obtained before dendritic cell vaccination. These TCRs come from a human donor with glioblastoma.

Concerning this clone itself: At one end the junction does not follow the germline gene, possibly because of a read error. Other DNA sequences in the same sample also yield this CDR3. J is TRBJ1-1 and V is TRBV19, with a possible D match to TRBD1 (5 bases). This CDR3 contains 11 residues. The germline V gene encodes CDR1 LNHDA and CDR2 SQIVND (reference sequence). The CDR3 loop reads CASSKGLEAFF. CDR3 nucleotide sequence: TGTGCCAGCAGTAAGGGACTTGAAGCTTTCTTT.

This chain joins TRBV7-5 and TRBJ1-1. TRBV7-5 represents a pseudogene. CDR3 length: 13 residues. CDR3 amino acids: CVRSRGDNTEAFF. In nucleotides, the CDR3 is TGTGTCAGAAGCCGGGGGGATAACACTGAAGCTTTCTTT.

The V call is TRBV6-5, the J call TRBJ1-2; 9 bases match TRBD1. The CDR3 has 15 amino acids. Trimming cost V 4 bases and J 5 bases; bases outside gene matches: 8. From germline, CDR1 is MNHEY and CDR2 SVGAGI. For the CDR3, the DNA is TGTGCCAGCAGTTTTTCACCGGGACAGGGATATGGCTACACCTTC. This sequence encodes CASSFSPGQGYGYTF.

The chain joins TRBV15 to TRBJ2-1; 10 positions agree with TRBD2. The germline gives CDR1 LNHNV, CDR2 YYDKDF (reference sequence). This CDR3 contains 16 residues. J gave up 10 bases and V 3 bases, and 12 bases lay outside the gene matches. CDR3 in DNA: TGTGCCACCAGCAGTTTAGCGGGAGGCCCCTCATTCGAGCAGTTCTTC. It encodes CATSSLAGGPSFEQFF.

The rearrangement uses TRBV4-1 and TRBJ1-1; D not resolved. Trimming cost V 1 base and J 1 base, with 19 bases left between them. Germline CDR1 is MGHRA and CDR2 is YSYEKL. The CDR3 length is 18 residues. The CDR3 spells CASSQGILSASGNTEAFF. DNA for the CDR3: TGCGCCAGCAGCCAAGGAATTTTGAGTGCTAGTGGGAACACTGAAGCTTTCTTT.

The chain joins TRBV9 to TRBJ2-7; weak D call: TRBD2 (5 bases). V was cut by 0 bases and J by 5 bases, with 9 bases left in between. CDR3 length: 13 residues. Germline CDR1 SGDLS, CDR2 YYNGEE. CDR3 coding DNA: TGTGCCAGCAGCGTAGGTTACGGGGACGAGCAGTACTTC. This gives the protein CASSVGYGDEQYF.

The rearrangement joins TRBV30 to TRBJ1-2, with D tentatively TRBD1 (6 bases). The germline V and J ends were trimmed by 3 bases and 4 bases, with 24 bases remaining between them. The CDR3 contains 17 residues. In germline, CDR1 is GTSNPN, CDR2 SVGIG (reference sequence). The CDR3 DNA is TGTGCCTGGAGGCACCGTGGACAGCCATATTCACTCTATGGCTACACCTTC. This encodes CAWRHRGQPYSLYGYTF.

The V call is TRBV7-2, the J call TRBJ2-7, with 9 bases lining up with TRBD1. There are 15 residues in the CDR3. The ends lost 1 base at V and 0 bases at J; junction bases unmatched: 1. Germline lookup yields CDR1 SGHTA and CDR2 FQGNSA. CDR3 sequence reads: CASSLEQGASYEQYF. The CDR3 nucleotides read TGTGCCAGCAGCTTAGAACAGGGGGCCTCCTACGAGCAGTACTTC.

This sequence joins TRBV2 and TRBJ2-3, with D unclear. Germline CDR1 is SNHLY and CDR2 is FYNNEI. V was cut by 5 bases and J by 2 bases, with 14 bases left in between. The CDR3 consists of 15 residues. CDR3 bases: TGTGCCAGCAGTCCCCAGGAAACTTACACAGATACGCAGTATTTT. This gives the protein CASSPQETYTDTQYF.

The J gene is TRBJ1-3, the V gene TRBV2, with D perhaps matching TRBD1 (5 bases). CDR3 length: 17 amino acids. V lost 2 bases and J lost 4, with 18 bases in between. The germline gives CDR1 SNHLY, CDR2 FYNNEI. This CDR3 is CASSENGGGWYGNTIYF. CDR3 sequence (DNA): TGTGCCAGCAGTGAAAACGGGGGAGGGTGGTACGGAAACACCATATATTTT.

The chain recombines TRBV9 with TRBJ1-1; no clear D gene. The V and J ends lost 4 bases and 4 bases respectively, with 17 bases between them. This CDR3 has 15 residues. The germline V gene encodes CDR1 SGDLS and CDR2 YYNGEE. The CDR3 loop is CASSPTPTSGTEAFF. CDR3 nucleotide sequence: TGTGCCAGCAGCCCGACCCCGACAAGCGGCACTGAAGCTTTCTTT.

The chain recombines TRBV6-1 with TRBJ1-3; tentative D call: TRBD1 (6 bases). There are 16 residues in the CDR3. The germline V gene encodes CDR1 MNHNS and CDR2 SASEGT. The ends were cut back, 3 bases at V and 8 bases at J, with 20 bases in the middle. This CDR3 is CASSDMSRGASDTIYF. The DNA for the CDR3 is TGTGCCAGCAGTGACATGAGTCGGGGGGCTTCGGACACCATATATTTT.

The gene calls are TRBV27 and TRBJ2-5, with D unclear. Per the germline V gene, CDR1 is MNHEY and CDR2 is SMNVEV (reference sequence). Trimming left V 2 bases short and J 5 bases short, with 9 bases between. The CDR3 is 13 amino acids. The CDR3 region is CASSLRSAETQYF. In DNA, the CDR3 is TGTGCCAGCAGTTTACGGTCCGCGGAGACCCAGTACTTC.

This chain connects TRBV7-8 to TRBJ1-5; D is perhaps TRBD1 (5 bases). Deletions cut 1 base from V and 7 bases from J, with 14 bases between. Germline V gene lookup returns CDR1 SGHVS and CDR2 FQNEAQ. CDR3 length: 15 residues. CDR3 amino acids: CASSLERGVGQPQHF. The CDR3 DNA is TGTGCCAGCAGCTTAGAGCGGGGGGTTGGGCAGCCCCAGCATTTT.

This clone was seen a handful of times. V and J are TRBV6-5 and TRBJ1-2; tentatively, D is TRBD1 (6 bases). Germline lookup yields CDR1 MNHEY and CDR2 SVGAGI. This CDR3 has 13 residues. V lost 5 bases and J 2 bases, leaving 9 bases between the germline ends. The CDR3 loop is CASSATGNYGYTF. The CDR3 DNA reads as TGTGCCAGCAGTGCAACAGGGAACTATGGCTACACCTTC.

This sequence joins TRBV11-3 and TRBJ2-3; 14 bases fit TRBD2. The CDR3 has 19 residues. V shed 1 base and J 1 base; nucleotides not matched to a gene: 7. CDR1 SGHNT and CDR2 YENEEA come from the germline V gene. CDR3 sequence (DNA): TGTGCCAGCAGCTTAGGGGCGGGACTAGCGGGAGTGCGCACAGATACGCAGTATTTT. It specifies CASSLGAGLAGVRTDTQYF.

The chain is built from TRBV19 and TRBJ1-2; the D is unclear. Germline V lookup: CDR1 LNHDA, CDR2 SQIVND (reference sequence). The CDR3 sequence is 11 residues long. The germline V and J ends were trimmed by 8 bases and 8 bases, with 12 bases remaining between them. The CDR3 here is CASSIAGGYTF. CDR3 coding DNA: TGTGCCAGTTCAATCGCAGGCGGCTACACCTTC. Supplemented by reference TRBV19 and TRBJ1-2, the full variable domain reads DGGITQSPKYLFRKEGQNVTLSCEQNLNHDAMYWYRQDPGQGLRLIYYSQIVNDFQKGDIAEGYSVSREKKESFPLTVTSAQKNPTAFYLCASSIAGGYTFGSGTRLTVV.

The chain links TRBV5-6 to TRBJ2-7; weak D call: TRBD1 (6 bases). CDR1 and CDR2 (germline): SGHDT, YYEEEE. This CDR3 comprises 14 residues. Deletions cut 4 bases from V and 3 bases from J, with 14 bases between. In DNA, the CDR3 is TGTGCCAGCAGCCGATCCGGGACATACTACGAGCAGTACTTC. Its translation is CASSRSGTYYEQYF.

The chain uses TRBV5-6 and TRBJ1-4; no clear D. CDR3 size: 14 residues. Germline-derived CDR1 and CDR2 are SGHDT and YYEEEE. V was trimmed by 0 bases and J by 8 bases, leaving 11 bases between them. In DNA form, the CDR3 reads TGTGCCAGCAGCTTGGGGGGTCGAGGGGAAAAACTGTTTTTT. Its protein is CASSLGGRGEKLFF.

A few counts support this clone. The chain joins TRBV27 to TRBJ2-7, with 9 bases lining up with TRBD2. Trimming at V came to 4 bases and at J to 3 bases, leaving 4 bases not matched to a gene. CDR3 size: 14 residues. The germline V gene has CDR1 MNHEY and CDR2 SMNVEV (reference sequence). CDR3 in amino acids: CASSSGTSSYEQYF. The CDR3 nucleotides read TGTGCCAGCAGTTCCGGGACTAGCAGCTACGAGCAGTACTTC.

V and J are TRBV29-1 and TRBJ2-5; the D gene is possibly TRBD1 (5 bases). The germline CDR1 and CDR2 sequences are SQVTM and ANQGSEA. The length of the CDR3 is 14 residues. V was pared by 6 bases and J by 4 bases, with 18 bases between. Here the CDR3 DNA reads TGCAGCGTCAAGAAGGGTTCAGGGTCAGAGACCCAGTACTTC. It translates to CSVKKGSGSETQYF.